This T cell receptor (beta chain) was retrieved from a study of spatial heterogeneity in lung cancer. The CDR3 runs 11 residues. With 1 base removed from V and 8 bases from J, the gap between germline ends came to 8 bases. Per germline, CDR1 DFQATT and CDR2 SNEGSKA (reference sequence). Broader study findings: The study found ubiquitous expanded tumor TCRs in blood more at resection than follow-up.

As for this clonotype: Its specificity is not known.

Specified time point: sample taken at primary tumor resection. Patients with untreated early-stage non-small cell lung cancer, numbering 72, were the donors. In each case, whole RNA from tumor, nontumor lung or frozen PBMC was sequenced unsorted. Individual TCR cDNA molecules each bore their own unique molecular identifier. Each CDR3 protein is one row after TCRdb ran MiXCR on the 5' RACE reads. In the table there are about 48,000 distinct CDR3 sequences, roughly 5.2% of which are singletons. The sequence was collected from a male donor with early-stage non-small cell lung cancer. The V gene is TRBV20-1, the J gene TRBJ1-2; D is unresolved. The sample was PBMCs, taken at surgery. The CDR3 region has the DNA TGCAGTGCTAGAGGCATTTACGGCTACACCTTC. This gives the protein CSARGIYGYTF.